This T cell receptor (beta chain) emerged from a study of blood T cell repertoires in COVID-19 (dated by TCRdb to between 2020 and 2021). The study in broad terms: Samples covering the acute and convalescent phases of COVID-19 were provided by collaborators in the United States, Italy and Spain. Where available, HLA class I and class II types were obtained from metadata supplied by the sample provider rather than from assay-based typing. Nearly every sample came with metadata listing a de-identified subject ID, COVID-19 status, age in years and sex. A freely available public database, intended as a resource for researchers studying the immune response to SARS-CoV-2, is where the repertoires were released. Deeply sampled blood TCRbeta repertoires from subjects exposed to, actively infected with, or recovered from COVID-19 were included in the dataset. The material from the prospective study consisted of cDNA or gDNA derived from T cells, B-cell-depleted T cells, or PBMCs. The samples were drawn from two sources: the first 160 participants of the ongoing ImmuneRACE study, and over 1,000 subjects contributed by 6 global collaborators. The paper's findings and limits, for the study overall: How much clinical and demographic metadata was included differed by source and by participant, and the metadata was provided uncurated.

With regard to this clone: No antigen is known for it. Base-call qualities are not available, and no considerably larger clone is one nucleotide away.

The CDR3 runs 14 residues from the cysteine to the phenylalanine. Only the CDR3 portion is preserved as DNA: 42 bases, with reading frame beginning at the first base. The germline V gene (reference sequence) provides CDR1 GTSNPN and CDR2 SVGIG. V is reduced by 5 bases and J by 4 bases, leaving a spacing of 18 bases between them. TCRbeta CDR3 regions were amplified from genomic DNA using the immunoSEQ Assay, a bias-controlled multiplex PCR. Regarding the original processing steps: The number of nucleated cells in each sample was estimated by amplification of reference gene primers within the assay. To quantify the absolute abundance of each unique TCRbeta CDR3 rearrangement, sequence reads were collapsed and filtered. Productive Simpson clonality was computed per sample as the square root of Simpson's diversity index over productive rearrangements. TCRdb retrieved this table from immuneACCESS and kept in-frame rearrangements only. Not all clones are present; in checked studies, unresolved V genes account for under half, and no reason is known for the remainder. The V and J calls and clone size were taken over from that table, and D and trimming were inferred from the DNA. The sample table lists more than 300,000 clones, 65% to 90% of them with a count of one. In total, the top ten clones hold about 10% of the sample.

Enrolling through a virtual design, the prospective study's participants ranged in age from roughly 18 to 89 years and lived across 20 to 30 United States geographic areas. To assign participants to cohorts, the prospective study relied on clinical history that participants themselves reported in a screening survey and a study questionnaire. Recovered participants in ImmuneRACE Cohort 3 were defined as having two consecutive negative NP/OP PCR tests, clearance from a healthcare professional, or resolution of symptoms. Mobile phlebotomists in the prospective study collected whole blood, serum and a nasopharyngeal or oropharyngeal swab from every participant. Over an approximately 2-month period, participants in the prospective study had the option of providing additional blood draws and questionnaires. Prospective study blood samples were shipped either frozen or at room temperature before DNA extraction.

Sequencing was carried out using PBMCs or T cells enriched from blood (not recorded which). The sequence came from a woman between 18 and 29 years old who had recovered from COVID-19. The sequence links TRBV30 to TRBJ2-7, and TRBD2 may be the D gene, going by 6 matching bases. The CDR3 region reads CAWRLGSGSYEQYF. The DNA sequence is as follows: TGTGCCTGGCGACTAGGGAGCGGGTCGTACGAGCAGTACTTC.